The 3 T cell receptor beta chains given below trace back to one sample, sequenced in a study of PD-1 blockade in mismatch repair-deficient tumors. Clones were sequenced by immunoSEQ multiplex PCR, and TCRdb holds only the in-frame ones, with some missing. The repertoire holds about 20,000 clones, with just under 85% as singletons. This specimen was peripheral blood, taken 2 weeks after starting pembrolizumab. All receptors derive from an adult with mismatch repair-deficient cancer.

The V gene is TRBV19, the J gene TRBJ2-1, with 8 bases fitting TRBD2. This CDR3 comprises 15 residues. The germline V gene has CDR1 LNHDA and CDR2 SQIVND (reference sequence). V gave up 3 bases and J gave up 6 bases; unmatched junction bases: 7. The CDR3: CASSMGLAGFNEQFF. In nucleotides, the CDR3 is TGTGCCAGTAGTATGGGGCTAGCGGGTTTCAATGAGCAGTTCTTC.

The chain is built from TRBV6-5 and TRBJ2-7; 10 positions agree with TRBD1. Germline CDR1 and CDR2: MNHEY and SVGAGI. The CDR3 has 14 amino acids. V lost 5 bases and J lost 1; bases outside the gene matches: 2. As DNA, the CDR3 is TGTGCCAGCAGTGGACAGGGGGGGTCCTACGAGCAGTACTTC. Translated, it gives CASSGQGGSYEQYF.

CDR3 residues: CASSQVAGGWFNEQFF. In nucleotides, the CDR3 is TGTGCCAGCAGCCAAGTAGCGGGTGGGTGGTTCAATGAGCAGTTCTTC. This rearrangement joins TRBV14 to TRBJ2-1, with 7 bases matching TRBD2. The CDR3 loop spans 16 amino acids. Trimming cost V 1 base and J 6 bases; bases outside gene matches: 9. Germline CDR1 and CDR2: SGHDN and FVKESK.